This passage covers 32 T cell receptor beta chains from one sample sequenced in a study of metastatic and nonmetastatic thyroid tumors. Thyroid surgery had not been preceded by any treatment in any patient. From the PCR reads, TCRdb re-called clones with MiXCR. The sample records 30,000 to 40,000 clones, 25% to 30% being singletons. The sequenced material came from blood. These receptors were collected from a female donor with papillary thyroid cancer or a benign thyroid nodule (not recorded which). Some clones in this sample may be carry-over from other donors' samples.

This clone showed up just a few times. The chain uses TRBV19 and TRBJ2-7; D not certain. Trimming took 4 bases from V and 1 from J, leaving 11 bases between them. Germline V CDR1 and CDR2: LNHDA, SQIVND (reference sequence). This CDR3 region has 14 residues. The CDR3 spells CASSSLLFSYEQYF. CDR3 bases: TGTGCCAGTAGTAGCCTTCTATTTTCCTACGAGCAGTACTTC.

J is TRBJ1-2 and V is TRBV28, with 11 positions matching TRBD1. V shed 6 bases and J 5 bases; nucleotides not matched to a gene: 11. CDR3 length: 16 amino acids. Germline lookup yields CDR1 MDHEN and CDR2 SYDVKM. CDR3 sequence (DNA): TGTGCCAGCAGCCAAGTGGACAGGGGGCGACATTATGGCTACACCTTC. Protein sequence: CASSQVDRGRHYGYTF.

The rearrangement joins TRBV6-2 or TRBV6-3 to TRBJ1-1; TRBD1 is a possible D gene (6 bases). V lost 2 bases and J lost 4, with 23 bases in between. Germline V gene sequence: CDR1 MNHEY, CDR2 SVGEGT. This CDR3 has 18 residues. The CDR3 nucleotides are TGTGCCAGCAGTTACCGGGGACATGGCCAAGGTGTGGGCACTGAAGCTTTCTTT. Its translation is CASSYRGHGQGVGTEAFF.

This clone was detected many times. The chain employs TRBV25-1 and TRBJ2-1, with D possibly being TRBD1 (5 bases). The CDR3 has 15 residues. V lost 2 bases and J 2 bases, leaving 10 bases between the germline ends. From germline, CDR1 is MGHDK and CDR2 SYGVNS. CDR3 DNA sequence: TGTGCCAGCAGTGAAACGTCCAGGGCCTACAATGAGCAGTTCTTC. As protein: CASSETSRAYNEQFF.

In its sample, this clone is medium-sized. The rearrangement joins TRBV15 to TRBJ1-2, with D possibly being TRBD1 (5 bases). CDR1 LNHNV and CDR2 YYDKDF come from the germline V gene (reference sequence). The CDR3 is 14 amino acids. Trimming cost V 3 bases and J 6 bases, with 14 bases left between them. DNA for the CDR3: TGTGCCACCAGCAGGCTTGACAGTCTAGATGGCTACACCTTC. Translating gives CATSRLDSLDGYTF.

This clone was recorded many times. The V gene is TRBV5-4, the J gene TRBJ2-7; 11 bases are shared with TRBD2. The ends lost 3 bases at V and 6 bases at J; junction bases unmatched: 8. CDR3 length equals 15 residues. Germline V gene sequence: CDR1 SGHNT, CDR2 YYREEE (reference sequence). CDR3 sequence reads: CASSSLLAGEGEQYF. The CDR3 coding sequence is TGTGCCAGCAGCTCCTTACTAGCGGGAGAAGGCGAGCAGTACTTC.

This clone is deemed medium-sized. The rearrangement uses TRBV28 and TRBJ1-6, with D tentatively TRBD1 (6 bases). The V gene's germline CDR1 is MDHEN and CDR2 SYDVKM. The CDR3 has 14 residues. V was cut by 5 bases and J by 7 bases, with 12 bases left in between. The CDR3 nucleotides are TGTGCCAGCAGTCTTACAGGGACCAATTCACCCCTCCACTTT. Translation gives CASSLTGTNSPLHF. Supplemented by reference TRBV28 and TRBJ1-6, the full variable domain reads DVKVTQSSRYLVKRTGEKVFLECVQDMDHENMFWYRQDPGLGLRLIYFSYDVKMKEKGDIPEGYSVSREKKERFSLILESASTNQTSMYLCASSLTGTNSPLHFGNGTRLTVT.

At least ten counts were recorded for this clone. The chain uses TRBV20-1 and TRBJ2-5, with D possibly matching TRBD1 (5 bases). V lost 2 bases and J lost 5, with 18 bases in between. This CDR3 has 15 residues. Looked up from germline, CDR1 is DFQATT and CDR2 is SNEGSKA (reference sequence). DNA of the CDR3: TGCAGTGCTAGATCAGGGCTAGACCCCGACGAGACCCAGTACTTC. Translated: CSARSGLDPDETQYF.

This clone was picked up many times. The chain has TRBV5-1 and TRBJ2-6; D gene ambiguous. The germline CDR1 and CDR2 sequences are SGHRS and YFSETQ. Trimming left V 1 base short and J 0 bases short, with 8 bases between. The CDR3 loop spans 16 amino acids. The CDR3, as DNA: TGCGCCAGCAGCTTGCCCCAGAGCTCTGGGGCCAACGTCCTGACTTTC. Translating gives CASSLPQSSGANVLTF.

This chain links TRBV20-1 with TRBJ1-6, with no clear D. The V end was cut by 6 bases, the J end by 8 bases, with 17 bases between. CDR1 DFQATT and CDR2 SNEGSKA come from the germline V gene (reference sequence). The CDR3 runs to 14 residues. CDR3 loop: CSAPPTWAYSPLHF. The CDR3 DNA reads as TGCAGTGCCCCCCCCACCTGGGCGTATTCACCCCTCCACTTT.

This clone was counted between two and nine times. This chain joins TRBV6-1 and TRBJ1-1, with unresolved D. The CDR3 is 11 amino acids. CDR1 and CDR2 (germline): MNHNS, SASEGT. Trimming shortened V by 7 bases and J by 1 base, and 4 bases separated the two germline ends. In nucleotides, the CDR3 is TGTGCCAGCAAATGGAACACTGAAGCTTTCTTT. This translates into CASKWNTEAFF.

At least ten counts were recorded for this clone. The chain recombines TRBV3-1 with TRBJ1-6; 7 nucleotides line up with TRBD1. The germline V gene has CDR1 LGHDT and CDR2 YNNKEL (reference sequence). V dropped 7 bases and J dropped 9; count of bases not matched to a gene: 12. There are 15 residues in the CDR3. The CDR3 DNA reads TGTGCCAGCAACACTCCCAGGGGGGACGGTTCACCCCTCCACTTT. Encoded protein: CASNTPRGDGSPLHF.

The chain recombines TRBV6-2 or TRBV6-3 with TRBJ1-2; maybe TRBD1 (5 bases). Deletions cut 5 bases from V and 5 bases from J, with 15 bases between. Germline-derived CDR1 and CDR2 are MNHEY and SVGEGT. This CDR3 region has 14 residues. In DNA form, the CDR3 reads TGTGCCAGCAGTCCGTCCGGGACCTCTTATGGCTACACCTTC. This codes for CASSPSGTSYGYTF.

A few counts support this clone. The genes are TRBV11-1 and TRBJ2-1; D uncertain. V gave up 5 bases and J gave up 0 bases, with 8 bases separating them. CDR3 length: 14 amino acids. Germline CDR1 and CDR2: SGHAT and FQDESV (reference sequence). This CDR3 is CASSNLGSYNEQFF. As DNA, the CDR3 is TGTGCCAGCAGCAACTTAGGCTCCTACAATGAGCAGTTCTTC. Together with reference TRBV11-1 and TRBJ2-1, the CDR3 gives the full variable domain: EAEVAQSPRYKITEKSQAVAFWCDPISGHATLYWYRQILGQGPELLVQFQDESVVDDSQLPKDRFSAERLKGVDSTLKIQPAELGDSAMYLCASSNLGSYNEQFFGPGTRLTVL.

The chain has TRBV24-1 and TRBJ2-7; no clear D gene. The V end was cut by 9 bases, the J end by 3 bases, with 11 bases between. Germline V gene data show CDR1 as KGHDR and CDR2 as SFDVKD. The CDR3 length is 12 residues. In DNA, the CDR3 is TGTGCCACCTCCGAGGTAGGCTACGAGCAGTACTTC. This gives the protein CATSEVGYEQYF.

With regard to this clone: A much larger clone differs by one base, so this may be a read error. The J gene is TRBJ2-7, the V gene TRBV29-1; no clear D. The CDR3 is 11 residues long. The germline V gene encodes CDR1 SQVTM and CDR2 ANQGSEA. The CDR3 loop is CSVRVSYELYF. In DNA, the CDR3 is TGCAGCGTTCGGGTCTCCTACGAGCTGTACTTC.

CDR3 amino acids: CSRSLGRGSPYNEQFF. CDR3 DNA: TGTTCCCGCAGCTTAGGGAGGGGAAGCCCCTACAATGAGCAGTTCTTC. The rearrangement uses TRBV13 and TRBJ2-1; 7 nucleotides line up with TRBD2. The CDR3 covers 16 residues. Germline assignment: CDR1 PRHDT and CDR2 FYEKMQ (reference sequence).

This clone showed up many times. The genes are TRBV5-8 and TRBJ2-1; possibly TRBD2 for D (7 bases). The CDR3 contains 14 residues. The germline V gene encodes CDR1 SGHTS and CDR2 YDEGEE. Trimming pared 1 base from V and 7 bases from J, leaving 12 bases between. The CDR3 coding sequence is TGTGCCAGCAGCTTGCGGGGGGCCAGAAATGAGCAGTTCTTC. It codes for CASSLRGARNEQFF.

This clone was counted a few times. The chain is built from TRBV6-1 and TRBJ2-5; D ambiguous. The CDR3 runs to 10 residues. Germline V gene sequence: CDR1 MNHNS, CDR2 SASEGT. The V gene lost 6 bases and the J gene lost 5 bases, with 4 bases spanning the gap. The CDR3 DNA is TGTGCCAGCAGCCGTGAGACCCAGTACTTC. Its protein is CASSRETQYF.

The chain uses TRBV5-1 and TRBJ2-7; D is uncertain. V lost 0 bases and J 3 bases, leaving 13 bases between the germline ends. This CDR3 comprises 15 residues. CDR1 is SGHRS and CDR2 is YFSETQ in the germline V gene. The CDR3 nucleotides read TGCGCCAGCAGCTTGGGATCCACGAACGGCTACGAGCAGTACTTC. Residues: CASSLGSTNGYEQYF.

This clone showed up many times. The CDR3 is CSARGAGGRTDTQYF. CDR3 DNA: TGCAGTGCCCGGGGGGCGGGAGGCCGCACAGATACGCAGTATTTT. The chain links TRBV20-1 to TRBJ2-3, with 8 bases fitting TRBD2. The V gene end was trimmed by 6 bases and the J gene end by 1 base; junction bases not matched to a gene: 9. The CDR3 spans 15 residues. Germline values: CDR1 DFQATT, CDR2 SNEGSKA (reference sequence).

The rearrangement uses TRBV28 and TRBJ2-6; TRBD1 is a possible D gene (5 bases). V shed 9 bases and J shed 1 base, with 19 bases lying between them. The CDR3 totals 17 residues. CDR1 is MDHEN, CDR2 SYDVKM, per germline. CDR3 protein: CARLPPRATSGANVLTF. CDR3 DNA sequence: TGTGCCAGGCTACCCCCCAGGGCGACGTCTGGGGCCAACGTCCTGACTTTC.

The chain uses TRBV4-2 and TRBJ1-1; unclear D gene. V was shortened by 2 bases and J by 1 base, with 20 bases between the two germline ends. The CDR3 covers 18 residues. From germline, CDR1 is LGHNA and CDR2 YNFKEQ. The CDR3 region is CASSQNRGISLTNTEAFF. CDR3 bases: TGTGCCAGCAGCCAAAATCGGGGTATATCCCTCACGAACACTGAAGCTTTCTTT.

The CDR3 loop is CASSDSFETQYF. In DNA, the CDR3 is TGTGCCAGCAGTGACTCCTTCGAGACCCAGTACTTC. The J gene is TRBJ2-5, the V gene TRBV25-1; D call uncertain. Germline V gene sequence: CDR1 MGHDK, CDR2 SYGVNS. Trimming took 3 bases from V and 5 from J, leaving 7 bases between them. CDR3 length: 12 residues.

V and J are TRBV6-5 and TRBJ2-7; 7 bases agree with TRBD1. V trimming: 7 bases; J trimming: 1 base; junction bases outside the gene matches: 10. The CDR3 is 15 amino acids. CDR1 is MNHEY and CDR2 is SVGAGI in the germline V gene. CDR3 amino acids: CASIKTGEWSYEQYF. The CDR3 coding sequence is TGTGCCAGCATTAAAACAGGGGAGTGGTCCTACGAGCAGTACTTC.

This clone has ten or more counts. J is TRBJ2-3 and V is TRBV30; D is undetermined. Germline V gene sequence: CDR1 GTSNPN, CDR2 SVGIG (reference sequence). V lost 4 bases and J 5 bases, leaving 13 bases between the germline ends. The CDR3 spans 13 residues. CDR3 loop: CAWNIARIDTQYF. CDR3 DNA sequence: TGTGCCTGGAATATCGCCAGAATAGATACGCAGTATTTT.

The genes are TRBV28 and TRBJ2-3; D unclear. Trimming shortened V by 9 bases and J by 5 bases, and 18 bases separated the two germline ends. This CDR3 has 14 amino acids. The germline V gene has CDR1 MDHEN and CDR2 SYDVKM. The CDR3 DNA is TGTGCCAGAGCAACTACCCGGAAGGTAGATACGCAGTATTTT. Its protein product is CARATTRKVDTQYF.

The chain has TRBV6-5 and TRBJ1-2; D uncertain. The CDR3 is 14 residues long. Germline CDR1 MNHEY, CDR2 SVGAGI. Deletions cut 0 bases from V and 2 bases from J, with 7 bases between. CDR3 sequence reads: CASSYSPVNYGYTF. CDR3 nucleotide sequence: TGTGCCAGCAGTTACTCGCCGGTGAACTATGGCTACACCTTC.

This clone was seen only a few times. The chain is built from TRBV10-2 and TRBJ1-5; D is unclear. The CDR3 totals 17 residues. Germline CDR1 is WSHSY and CDR2 is SAAADI. V shed 3 bases and J shed 2 bases, with 17 bases lying between them. The CDR3 DNA reads TGCGCCAGCAGTGAAGGGAGTGGGATAGCGGGCAATCAGCCCCAGCATTTT. It codes for CASSEGSGIAGNQPQHF.

This clone was observed at least ten times. J is TRBJ2-5 and V is TRBV20-1; maybe TRBD2 (5 bases). This CDR3 has 14 amino acids. Trimming shortened V by 0 bases and J by 5 bases, and 13 bases separated the two germline ends. CDR1 and CDR2 from the germline V gene are DFQATT and SNEGSKA (reference sequence). The CDR3 bases are TGCAGTGCTAGAGATCCCGGGATCGTGGAGACCCAGTACTTC. Its protein is CSARDPGIVETQYF.

As DNA, the CDR3 is TGCGCCAGCAGCCCCTCGACAGTAGTGGACGGGGAGCTGTTTTTT. Protein: CASSPSTVVDGELFF. The chain uses TRBV5-1 and TRBJ2-2; D possibly corresponds to TRBD1 (5 bases). The CDR3 is made up of 15 amino acids. Trimming stripped 4 bases from V and 7 bases from J, with 17 bases between. Per the germline V gene, CDR1 is SGHRS and CDR2 is YFSETQ. Drawing the rest from reference TRBV5-1 and TRBJ2-2, the complete variable domain is KAGVTQTPRYLIKTRGQQVTLSCSPISGHRSVSWYQQTPGQGLQFLFEYFSETQRNKGNFPGRFSGRQFSNSRSEMNVSTLELGDSALYLCASSPSTVVDGELFFGEGSRLTVL.

Ten or more counts support this clone. This chain connects TRBV27 to TRBJ2-7; D perhaps matches TRBD2 (7 bases). V dropped 4 bases and J dropped 3 bases, with 19 bases sitting between them. This CDR3 comprises 16 residues. Per the germline V gene, CDR1 is MNHEY and CDR2 is SMNVEV (reference sequence). In nucleotides, the CDR3 is TGTGCCAGCAGTTCTCCCTTGGGGGGGCGTTACTACGAGCAGTACTTC. Translated: CASSSPLGGRYYEQYF.